A selection of T cell receptor beta chains follows, all from one sample in a study of cytomegalovirus exposure and HLA in healthy donors. Clones were read by immunoSEQ multiplex PCR, and TCRdb kept only the in-frame ones, dropping some. The data show 130,000 or so clones, around 83% seen once. The sequenced sample was PBMCs. Receptor source: a woman in her 30s in good health and CMV-seropositive. CDR3s include the opening cysteine and the closing phenylalanine or tryptophan. Fields, in order: D gene, J gene, V gene, clone size, CDR3 DNA, CDR3 protein. The D gene is left open where the match is weak. The size of a clone is reported for some rows only, either as once, few or many, or as a class for expanded clones.

TRBD1	TRBJ1-2	TRBV29-1	-	TGCAGCGTTGAAGGGGGCAGGGGGCGAGGTGGCTACACCTTC	CSVEGGRGRGGYTF
TRBD1	TRBJ1-2	TRBV5-6	-	TGTGCCAGCAGCTTTGGGGACAGGGAATACTATGGCTACACCTTC	CASSFGDREYYGYTF
TRBD1	TRBJ1-6	TRBV19	-	TGTGCCAGTAGTCCACAGACGCAGGGGGGTAATTCACCCCTCCACTTT	CASSPQTQGGNSPLHF
-	TRBJ2-1	TRBV19	-	TGTGCCAGTAGTATACAGGTGGGCCCACATGAGCAGTTCTTC	CASSIQVGPHEQFF
TRBD2	TRBJ2-5	TRBV5-1	-	TGCGCCAGCACCCCGGGACTAGAGGAGACCCAGTACTTC	CASTPGLEETQYF
TRBD2	TRBJ2-7	TRBV27	once	TGTGCCAGCAGTTTAAGTCGTTCCCGCGGGAGGGCCTCCTACGAGCAGTACTTC	CASSLSRSRGRASYEQYF
TRBD1	TRBJ1-2	TRBV6-5	-	TGTGCCAGCAGTTCCTTTACAGGGGACTATGGCTACACCTTC	CASSSFTGDYGYTF
-	TRBJ1-6	TRBV2	-	TGTGCCACCAGGGGTGACAGCTATAATTCCCCCCTCCACTTT	CATRGDSYNSPLHF
TRBD1	TRBJ2-7	TRBV4-1	-	TGCGCCAGCAGCCAAGAGGGACAGGTCCCCCTCTACGAGCAGTACTTC	CASSQEGQVPLYEQYF
-	TRBJ2-7	TRBV29-1	-	TGCAGCGTTGCTAAACAGGGGGGGAAGCAGTACTTC	CSVAKQGGKQYF
TRBD2	TRBJ2-5	TRBV4-1	-	TGCGCCAGCAGCCAATCGACTAGTGCGGGGGGGACCCAGTACTTC	CASSQSTSAGGTQYF
-	TRBJ1-1	TRBV29-1	once	TGCAGCGTTGGACAGTCCAACACTGAAGCTTTCTTT	CSVGQSNTEAFF
TRBD1	TRBJ2-7	TRBV5-8	-	TGTGCCAGCAGCTGGACAGGAGCCTACGAGCAGTACTTC	CASSWTGAYEQYF
-	TRBJ2-7	TRBV29-1	-	TGCAGCGTTGCATCGTCCCCTAGCTCCTACGAGCAGTACTTC	CSVASSPSSYEQYF
-	TRBJ2-7	TRBV7-3	-	TGTGCCAGCAGCTTAGAGGGAGGCTACGAGCAGTACTTC	CASSLEGGYEQYF
-	TRBJ2-7	TRBV30	-	TGTGCTCTAACCGGGGGACCTCCCTACGAGCAGTACTTC	CALTGGPPYEQYF
TRBD1	TRBJ2-2	TRBV10-3	-	TGTGCCATCAGCACGGGACAGGTGGACACCGGGGAGCTGTTTTTT	CAISTGQVDTGELFF
-	TRBJ1-5	TRBV6-1	-	TGTGCCAGCAGTGAAACACATAGCAATCAGCCCCAGCATTTT	CASSETHSNQPQHF
TRBD2	TRBJ2-5	TRBV7-3	-	TGTGCCAGCAGCATGGGACTAGCAGGGGAGACCCAGTACTTC	CASSMGLAGETQYF
-	TRBJ2-5	TRBV5-6	few	TGTGCCAGCAGCTTGGAGGTCAGGGGCTTCGGAGAGACCCAGTACTTC	CASSLEVRGFGETQYF
-	TRBJ2-7	TRBV5-4	-	TGTGCCAGCAGCTTGGGGGGGACATCGCCTAATGAGCAGTACTTC	CASSLGGTSPNEQYF
-	TRBJ1-6	TRBV7-6	-	TGTGCCAGCAGACAGGGTAATTCACCCCTCCACTTT	CASRQGNSPLHF
-	TRBJ1-1	TRBV5-6	-	TGTGCCAGCAGCCAGGGACTCTACACTTTCTTT	CASSQGLYTFF
TRBD1	TRBJ1-4	TRBV30	once	TGTGCCTGGAGTAAGAGACAGGGGATTAATGAAAAACTGTTTTTT	CAWSKRQGINEKLFF
TRBD1	TRBJ2-7	TRBV5-8	few	TGTGCCAGCAGCTCCCCAGGACAGGGGGTTAGCAACGAGCAGTACTTC	CASSSPGQGVSNEQYF
-	TRBJ1-1	TRBV19	-	TGTGCCAGTAGTAACCCCGAAAGGCACAGTGAAGCTTTCTTT	CASSNPERHSEAFF
TRBD1	TRBJ1-2	TRBV30	-	TGTGCCTGGAGGGACAGGGGTGGGTATGGCTACACCTTC	CAWRDRGGYGYTF
TRBD2	TRBJ2-1	TRBV5-1	-	TGCGCCAGCAGCCCGATAGCGGGAGGGCGGGGCGGTGAGCAGTTCTTC	CASSPIAGGRGGEQFF
-	TRBJ1-1	TRBV6-5	-	TGTGCCAGCAGTGCCCAGGGCAAGAGCACTGAAGCTTTCTTT	CASSAQGKSTEAFF
TRBD1	TRBJ1-1	TRBV10-3	-	TGTGCCATCACTCGACAGGGGGCCCCGACTGAAGCTTTCTTT	CAITRQGAPTEAFF
-	TRBJ2-5	TRBV11-2	-	TGTGCCAGCAGCTTATCAGAAGAGACCCAGTACTTC	CASSLSEETQYF
-	TRBJ1-1	TRBV19	-	TGTGCCAGTAGTGGCAGGTCGACTGAAGCTTTCTTT	CASSGRSTEAFF
TRBD2	TRBJ2-7	TRBV5-6	few	TGTGCCAGCAGCCCCTCCTCCCTGGGACTAGCGTACTTC	CASSPSSLGLAYF
TRBD1	TRBJ1-2	TRBV5-1	-	TGCGCCAGCAGCTTGCTCGACAGGGACTATGGCTACACCTTC	CASSLLDRDYGYTF
-	TRBJ1-4	TRBV11-2	-	TGTGCCAGCAGCTTGGTTTGGCCGGGGGAAAAACTGTTTTTT	CASSLVWPGEKLFF
-	TRBJ1-2	TRBV14	-	TGTGCCAGCAGCCAAGATACTTCAAGTTCACGTCGCTACACCTTC	CASSQDTSSSRRYTF
-	TRBJ2-1	TRBV27	-	TGTGCCAGCAGGAAGACTAGCTACAATGAGCAGTTCTTC	CASRKTSYNEQFF
TRBD1	TRBJ2-7	TRBV27	-	TGTGCCAGCGGCTCCACCAGGGGGCGCGGGACCTACGAGCAGTACTTC	CASGSTRGRGTYEQYF
-	TRBJ1-4	TRBV7-6	-	TGTGCCAGCAGCTTAACCGTGGCAGGAGGGAATGAAAAACTGTTTTTT	CASSLTVAGGNEKLFF
TRBD1	TRBJ2-2	TRBV5-6	-	TGTGCCAGCACAGATCTGGGACAGGGGGGCACCGGGGAGCTGTTTTTT	CASTDLGQGGTGELFF
-	TRBJ2-7	TRBV28	-	TGTGCCAGTGCGTCGACGACTACCTACGAGCAGTACTTC	CASASTTTYEQYF
TRBD2	TRBJ2-1	TRBV5-1	once	TGCGCCAGCAGCCTCGAGACTAGCGGGAGAGGGAATGAGCAGTTCTTC	CASSLETSGRGNEQFF
-	TRBJ2-1	TRBV4-2	-	TGTGCCAGCAGCCAAGATGCGGAGGCCCTATCCTACAATGAGCAGTTCTTC	CASSQDAEALSYNEQFF
-	TRBJ2-7	TRBV5-4	-	TGTGCCAGCGGCCACGGGGGCTCCTACGAGCAGTACTTC	CASGHGGSYEQYF
-	TRBJ2-1	TRBV5-1	-	TGCGCCAGCAGCGGGGAGGGGGTAGGGCGAGACAATGAGCAGTTCTTC	CASSGEGVGRDNEQFF
TRBD2	TRBJ2-2	TRBV29-1	-	TGCAGCGTGGTTAGCGGGGACACCGGGGAGCTGTTTTTT	CSVVSGDTGELFF
TRBD2	TRBJ2-1	TRBV4-2	-	TGTGCCAGCAGCCAAGATAGGACGGGAGGAACCTACAATGAGCAGTTCTTC	CASSQDRTGGTYNEQFF
TRBD1	TRBJ1-4	TRBV19	-	TGTGCCAGTACCCCGGGACAGCCTAATGAAAAACTGTTTTTT	CASTPGQPNEKLFF
TRBD1	TRBJ1-1	TRBV28	-	TGTGCCAGCAGTTTAGGCCAGGGGGGTGAAGCTTTCTTT	CASSLGQGGEAFF
-	TRBJ1-2	TRBV18	-	TGTGCCAGCTCACGTGGACAGAGCTCTACTAACTATGGCTACACCTTC	CASSRGQSSTNYGYTF